This entry is about one T cell receptor beta chain. The sample is drawn from a study of blood T cell repertoires in COVID-19. For the study at large: Samples taken during acute and convalescent COVID-19 were collected in the United States, Italy and Spain. In each case, the material was cDNA or gDNA derived from T cells, B-cell-depleted T cells, or PBMCs.

The authors' processing: By means of reference gene primer amplification, nucleated cell counts were estimated. Data came from immunoSEQ multiplex PCR; TCRdb stores just in-frame clones and leaves some out. V, J and clone size are taken as reported in that table, and D and trimming were inferred from the DNA itself. The table lists about 69,000 clones, nearly 90% of them singletons. The CDR3 extends over 16 amino acids. In germline, CDR1 is LGHDT, CDR2 YNNKEL (reference sequence). The V and J ends lost 5 bases and 2 bases, in that order; junction bases with no gene match: 10. The sequence came from a man aged 50 to 60 with acute or convalescent COVID-19. This sequence joins TRBV3-1 (or the pseudogene TRBV3-2) and TRBJ1-2; 8 nucleotides match TRBD1. Sequencing was performed on peripheral blood. CDR3: CASSKTTGVHNYGYTF. CDR3 DNA sequence: TGTGCCAGCAGCAAAACGACAGGGGTCCACAACTATGGCTACACCTTC.